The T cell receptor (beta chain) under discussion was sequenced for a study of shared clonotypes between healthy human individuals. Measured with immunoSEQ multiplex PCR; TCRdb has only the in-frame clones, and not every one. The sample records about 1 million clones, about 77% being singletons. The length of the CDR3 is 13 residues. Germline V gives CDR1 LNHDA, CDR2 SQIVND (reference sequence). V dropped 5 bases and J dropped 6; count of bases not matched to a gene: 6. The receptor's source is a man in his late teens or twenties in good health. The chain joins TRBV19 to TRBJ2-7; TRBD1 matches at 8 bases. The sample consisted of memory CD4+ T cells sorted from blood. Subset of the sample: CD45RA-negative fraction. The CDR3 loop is CASSLTGAGEQYF. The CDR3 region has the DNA TGTGCCAGTAGTCTGACAGGGGCCGGCGAGCAGTACTTC.